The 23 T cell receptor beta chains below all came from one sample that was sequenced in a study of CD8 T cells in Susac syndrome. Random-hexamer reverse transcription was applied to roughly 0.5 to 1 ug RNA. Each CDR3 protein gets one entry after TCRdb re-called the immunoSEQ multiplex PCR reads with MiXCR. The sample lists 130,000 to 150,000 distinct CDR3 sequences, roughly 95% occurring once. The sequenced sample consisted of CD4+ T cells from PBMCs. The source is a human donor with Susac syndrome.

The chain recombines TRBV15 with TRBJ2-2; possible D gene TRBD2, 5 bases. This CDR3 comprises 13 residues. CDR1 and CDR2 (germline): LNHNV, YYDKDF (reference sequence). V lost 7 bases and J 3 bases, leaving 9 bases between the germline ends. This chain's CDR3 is CATTARDTGELFF. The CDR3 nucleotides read TGTGCCACCACTGCGAGGGACACCGGGGAGCTGTTTTTT. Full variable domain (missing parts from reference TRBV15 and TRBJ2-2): DAMVIQNPRYQVTQFGKPVTLSCSQTLNHNVMYWYQQKSSQAPKLLFHYYDKDFNNEADTPDNFQSRRPNTSFCFLDIRSPGLGDTAMYLCATTARDTGELFFGEGSRLTVL.

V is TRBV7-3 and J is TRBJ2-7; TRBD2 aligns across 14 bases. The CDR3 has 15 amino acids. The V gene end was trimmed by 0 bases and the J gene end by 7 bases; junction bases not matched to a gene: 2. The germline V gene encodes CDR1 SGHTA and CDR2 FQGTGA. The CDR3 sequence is CASSLTGTSGSEQYF. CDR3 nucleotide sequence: TGTGCCAGCAGCTTAACGGGGACTAGCGGGAGTGAGCAGTACTTC.

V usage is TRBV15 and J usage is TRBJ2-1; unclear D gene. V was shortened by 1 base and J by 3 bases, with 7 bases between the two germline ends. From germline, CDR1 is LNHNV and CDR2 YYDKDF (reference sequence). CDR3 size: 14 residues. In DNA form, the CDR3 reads TGTGCCACCAGCAGAGTTCAGGACTACAATGAGCAGTTCTTC. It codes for CATSRVQDYNEQFF.

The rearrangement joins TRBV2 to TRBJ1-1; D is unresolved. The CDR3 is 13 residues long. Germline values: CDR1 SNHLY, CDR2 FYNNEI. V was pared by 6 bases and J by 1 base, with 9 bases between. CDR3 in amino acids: CASRGMSNTEAFF. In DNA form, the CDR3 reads TGTGCCAGCAGAGGAATGTCGAACACTGAAGCTTTCTTT. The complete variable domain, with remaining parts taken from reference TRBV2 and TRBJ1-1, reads EPEVTQTPSHQVTQMGQEVILRCVPISNHLYFYWYRQILGQKVEFLVSFYNNEISEKSEIFDDQFSVERPDGSNFTLKIRSTKLEDSAMYFCASRGMSNTEAFFGQGTRLTVV.

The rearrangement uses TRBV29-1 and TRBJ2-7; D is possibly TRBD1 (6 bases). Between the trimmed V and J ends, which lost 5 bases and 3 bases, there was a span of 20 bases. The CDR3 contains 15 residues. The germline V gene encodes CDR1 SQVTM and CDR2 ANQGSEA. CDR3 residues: CSVLKLRDINYEQYF. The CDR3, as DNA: TGCAGCGTTTTGAAGCTTCGGGACATCAACTACGAGCAGTACTTC.

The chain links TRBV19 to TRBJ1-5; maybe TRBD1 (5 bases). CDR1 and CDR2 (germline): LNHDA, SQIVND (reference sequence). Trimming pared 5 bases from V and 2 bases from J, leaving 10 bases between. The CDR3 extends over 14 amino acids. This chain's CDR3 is CASSVGQGNQPQHF. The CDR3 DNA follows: TGTGCCAGTAGTGTGGGGCAGGGCAATCAGCCCCAGCATTTT.

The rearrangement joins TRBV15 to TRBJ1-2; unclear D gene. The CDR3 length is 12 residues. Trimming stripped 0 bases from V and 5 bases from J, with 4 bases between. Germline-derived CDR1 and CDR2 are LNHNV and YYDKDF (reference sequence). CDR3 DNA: TGTGCCACCAGCAGAGATAAATATGGCTACACCTTC. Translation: CATSRDKYGYTF.

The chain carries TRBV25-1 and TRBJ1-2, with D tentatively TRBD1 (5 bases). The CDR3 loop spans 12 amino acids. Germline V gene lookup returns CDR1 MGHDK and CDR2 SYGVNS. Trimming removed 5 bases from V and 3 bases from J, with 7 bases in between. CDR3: CASSWGDYGYTF. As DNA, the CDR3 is TGTGCCAGCAGTTGGGGGGACTATGGCTACACCTTC.

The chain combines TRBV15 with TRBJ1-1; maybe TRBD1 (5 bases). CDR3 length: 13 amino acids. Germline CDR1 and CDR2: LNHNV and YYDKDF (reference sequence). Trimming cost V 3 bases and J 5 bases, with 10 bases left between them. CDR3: CATSSDRGTEAFF. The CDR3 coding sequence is TGTGCCACCAGCAGTGACAGAGGGACTGAAGCTTTCTTT.

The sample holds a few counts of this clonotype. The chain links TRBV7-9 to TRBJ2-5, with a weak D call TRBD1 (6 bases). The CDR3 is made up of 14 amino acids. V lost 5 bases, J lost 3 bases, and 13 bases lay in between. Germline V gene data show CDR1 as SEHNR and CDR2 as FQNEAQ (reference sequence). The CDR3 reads CASSRGQREETQYF. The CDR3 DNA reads TGTGCCAGCAGCCGCGGACAGAGAGAAGAGACCCAGTACTTC.

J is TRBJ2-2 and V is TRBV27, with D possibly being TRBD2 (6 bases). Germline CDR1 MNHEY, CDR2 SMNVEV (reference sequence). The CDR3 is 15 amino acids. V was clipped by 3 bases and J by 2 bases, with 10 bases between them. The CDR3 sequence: CASSFPGANTGELFF. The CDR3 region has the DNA TGTGCCAGCAGTTTCCCGGGAGCAAACACCGGGGAGCTGTTTTTT.

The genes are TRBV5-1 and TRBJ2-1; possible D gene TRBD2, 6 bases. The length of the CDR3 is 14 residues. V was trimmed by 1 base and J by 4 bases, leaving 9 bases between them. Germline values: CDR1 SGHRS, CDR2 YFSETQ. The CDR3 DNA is TGCGCCAGCAGCTTGCGCGGGGATTACAATGAGCAGTTCTTC. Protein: CASSLRGDYNEQFF.

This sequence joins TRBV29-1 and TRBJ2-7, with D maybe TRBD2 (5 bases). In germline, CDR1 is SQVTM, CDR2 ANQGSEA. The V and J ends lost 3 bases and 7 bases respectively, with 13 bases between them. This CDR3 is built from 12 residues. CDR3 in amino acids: CSVESTTDEQYF. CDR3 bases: TGCAGCGTTGAGTCGACTACTGATGAGCAGTACTTC.

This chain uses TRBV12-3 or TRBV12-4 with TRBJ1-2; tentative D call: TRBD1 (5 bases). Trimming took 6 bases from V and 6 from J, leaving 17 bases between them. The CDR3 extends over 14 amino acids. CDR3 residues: CASSLQGTTDGYTF. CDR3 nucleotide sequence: TGTGCCAGCAGCCTTCAGGGAACTACCGATGGCTACACCTTC.

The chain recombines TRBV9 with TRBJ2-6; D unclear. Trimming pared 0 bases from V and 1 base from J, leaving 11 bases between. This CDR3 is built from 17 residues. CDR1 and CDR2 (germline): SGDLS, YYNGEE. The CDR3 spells CASSVGSWGSGANVLTF. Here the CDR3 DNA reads TGTGCCAGCAGCGTAGGTAGCTGGGGTTCTGGGGCCAACGTCCTGACTTTC.

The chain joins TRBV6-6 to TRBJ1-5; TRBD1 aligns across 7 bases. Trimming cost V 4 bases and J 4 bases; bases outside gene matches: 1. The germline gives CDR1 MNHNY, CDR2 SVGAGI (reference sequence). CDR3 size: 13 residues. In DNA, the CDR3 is TGTGCCAGCAGTTTACAGGGGAATCAGCCCCAGCATTTT. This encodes CASSLQGNQPQHF.

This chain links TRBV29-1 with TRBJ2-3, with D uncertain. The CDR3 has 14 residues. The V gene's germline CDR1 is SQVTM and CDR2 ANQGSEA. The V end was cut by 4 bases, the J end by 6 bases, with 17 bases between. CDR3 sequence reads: CSVVPFLPGDTQYF. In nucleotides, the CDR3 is TGCAGCGTTGTTCCATTCTTACCTGGGGATACGCAGTATTTT.

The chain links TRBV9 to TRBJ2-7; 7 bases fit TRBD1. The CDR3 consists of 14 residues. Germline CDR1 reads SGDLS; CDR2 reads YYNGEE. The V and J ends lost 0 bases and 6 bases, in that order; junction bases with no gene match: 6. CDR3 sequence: CASSVVIGGGEQYF. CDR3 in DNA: TGTGCCAGCAGCGTAGTGATAGGGGGCGGCGAGCAGTACTTC.

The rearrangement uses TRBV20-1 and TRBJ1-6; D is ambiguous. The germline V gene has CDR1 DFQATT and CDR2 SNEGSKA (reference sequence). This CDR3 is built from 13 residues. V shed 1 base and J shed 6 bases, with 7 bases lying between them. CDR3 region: CSARGAANSPLHF. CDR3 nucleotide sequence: TGCAGTGCTAGAGGAGCCGCTAATTCACCCCTCCACTTT.

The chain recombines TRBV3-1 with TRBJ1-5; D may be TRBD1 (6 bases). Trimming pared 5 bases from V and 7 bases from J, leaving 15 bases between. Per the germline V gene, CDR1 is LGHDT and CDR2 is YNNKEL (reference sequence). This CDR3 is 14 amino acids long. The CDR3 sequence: CASSYNQGRQPQHF. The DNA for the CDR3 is TGTGCCAGCAGCTACAATCAGGGGCGGCAGCCCCAGCATTTT.

The CDR3 loop is CASSQDRGKNIQYF. CDR3 in DNA: TGCGCCAGCAGCCAAGACAGGGGAAAAAACATTCAGTACTTC. The chain carries TRBV4-1 and TRBJ2-4; D perhaps matches TRBD1 (6 bases). Germline CDR1 and CDR2: MGHRA and YSYEKL. The CDR3 is 14 residues long. The V and J ends lost 0 bases and 4 bases respectively, with 7 bases between them.

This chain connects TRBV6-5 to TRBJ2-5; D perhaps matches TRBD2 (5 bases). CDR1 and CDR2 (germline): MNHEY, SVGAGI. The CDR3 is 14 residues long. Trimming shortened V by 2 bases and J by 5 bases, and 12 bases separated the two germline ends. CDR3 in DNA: TGTGCCAGCAGTTACAGCGGTCACGGGGAGACCCAGTACTTC. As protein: CASSYSGHGETQYF.

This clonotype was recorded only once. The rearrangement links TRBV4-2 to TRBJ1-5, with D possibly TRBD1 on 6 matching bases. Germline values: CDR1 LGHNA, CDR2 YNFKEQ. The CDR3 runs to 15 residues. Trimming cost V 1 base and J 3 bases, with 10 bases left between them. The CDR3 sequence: CASSQVTGANQPQHF. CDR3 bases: TGTGCCAGCAGCCAAGTAACGGGGGCCAATCAGCCCCAGCATTTT.